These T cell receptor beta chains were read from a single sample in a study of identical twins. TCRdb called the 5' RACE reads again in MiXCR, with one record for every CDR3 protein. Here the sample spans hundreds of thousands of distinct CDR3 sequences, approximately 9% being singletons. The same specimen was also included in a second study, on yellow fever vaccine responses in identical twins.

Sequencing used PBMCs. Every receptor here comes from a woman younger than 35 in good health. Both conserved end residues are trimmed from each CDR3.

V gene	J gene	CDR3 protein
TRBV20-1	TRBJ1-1	SARTPVVVFDTEAF
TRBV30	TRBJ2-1	AWGLAGEGEQF
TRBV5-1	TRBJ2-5	ASSLEPGTQY
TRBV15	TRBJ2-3	ATSPGTGGTDTQY
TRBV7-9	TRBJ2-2	ASSLAPNTGELF
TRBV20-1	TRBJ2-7	SASGTTLYEQY
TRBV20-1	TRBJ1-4	SPQNVAGEKLF
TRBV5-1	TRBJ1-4	ASRAFGATNEKLF
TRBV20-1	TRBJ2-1	SASGSGGLSPNEQF
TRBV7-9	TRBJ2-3	ASSLTLAGGRDTQY
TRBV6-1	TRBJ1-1	ASRVTGGENTEAF
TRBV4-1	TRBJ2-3	ASSHGLAGVTDTQY
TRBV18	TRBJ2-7	ASSPRGERDEQY
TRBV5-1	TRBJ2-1	ASSLNSPGAGRGYEQF
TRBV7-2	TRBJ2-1	ASSLTRQYNEQF
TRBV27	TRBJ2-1	ASSYPGSYNEQF
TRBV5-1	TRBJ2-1	ASTKNPGTSGYNEQF
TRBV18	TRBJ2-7	ASSPPFPTGAGEQY
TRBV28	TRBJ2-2	ASSSITGSPSGELF
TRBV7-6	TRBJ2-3	ASSPIASPIPNTQY
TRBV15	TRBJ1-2	ATSRELDMGADYGYT
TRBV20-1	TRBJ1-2	SAGRVAGYT
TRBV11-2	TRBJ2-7	ASSPRGGLREQY
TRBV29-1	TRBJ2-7	SVVRLPFSEQY
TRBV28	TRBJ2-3	ASTLQGRGTDTQY
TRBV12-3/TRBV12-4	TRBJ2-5	ASRRQGRETQY
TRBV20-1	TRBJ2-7	SADGTSHEQY
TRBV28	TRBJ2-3	ASSFWTGFRDTQY
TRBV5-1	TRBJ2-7	ASSGGQGVYEQY
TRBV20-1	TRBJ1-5	SADLQGSNQPQH
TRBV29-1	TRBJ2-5	SVEDGQRRGGETQY
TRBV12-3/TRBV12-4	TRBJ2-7	ASSVIKNEQY
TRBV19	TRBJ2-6	ASSIGRANVLT
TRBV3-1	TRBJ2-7	ASSLLAGRYEQY
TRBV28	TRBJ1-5	ASSLEDSNQPQH
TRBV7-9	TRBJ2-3	ASSQAGVRSDTQY
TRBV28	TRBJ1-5	ASSRQGPMNQPQH
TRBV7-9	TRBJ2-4	ASSLARDSLAKNIQY
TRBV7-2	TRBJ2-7	ASTPAGGTVLYEQY
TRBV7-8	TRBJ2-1	ASSLLRLAGVGTDNEQF
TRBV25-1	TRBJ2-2	ASSDRGPGTGELF
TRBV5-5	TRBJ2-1	ASSFTSYNEQF
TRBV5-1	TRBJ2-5	ASSPTSGTKETQY
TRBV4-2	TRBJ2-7	ASSQERTSGKQY
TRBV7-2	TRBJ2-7	ASSASLGEQY
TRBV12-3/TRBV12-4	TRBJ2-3	ASSFFGGGLSTDTQY
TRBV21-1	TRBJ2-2	ASDSGELF
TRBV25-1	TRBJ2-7	ASSESPPRDYEQY
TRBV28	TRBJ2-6	ASSPRQGSPGANVLT
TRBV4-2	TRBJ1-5	ASSQDGKTSYRVPQPQH
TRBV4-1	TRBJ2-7	ASSGLAGGGYEQY
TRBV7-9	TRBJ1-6	ASSLPGRNNSPLH
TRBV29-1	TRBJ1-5	SVKSGGQPQH
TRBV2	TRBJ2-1	ATRGASNEQF
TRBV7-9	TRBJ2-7	ASSLPSSGGNYEQY
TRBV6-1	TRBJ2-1	ASSHNPGTPKDNEQF
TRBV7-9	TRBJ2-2	ASSPRGNTGELF
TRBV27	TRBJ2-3	ASGLTSTDTQY
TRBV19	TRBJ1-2	ASSTDGNYGYT
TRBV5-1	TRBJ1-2	ASSIDRDYGYT